These 12 T cell receptor beta chains came from one sample sequenced in a study of T cell changes during pregnancy in multiple sclerosis. The method was immunoSEQ multiplex PCR; TCRdb's version includes in-frame clones alone and lacks a portion of them. This table has approximately 52,000 clones, approximately 92% appearing once. The specimen was CD4+ T cells from peripheral blood mononuclear cells, collected in the third trimester of pregnancy. The receptor set was obtained from a female donor with multiple sclerosis, enrolled in a pregnancy study.

The rearrangement joins TRBV11-2 to TRBJ2-2; D perhaps matches TRBD2 (5 bases). The CDR3 loop spans 16 amino acids. Deletions cut 1 base from V and 5 bases from J, with 14 bases between. Germline loops: CDR1 SGHAT, CDR2 FQNNGV. The CDR3 sequence is CASSLVSGPGTGELFF. DNA of the CDR3: TGTGCCAGCAGCTTAGTTTCAGGCCCGGGGACCGGGGAGCTGTTTTTT. Drawing the rest from reference TRBV11-2 and TRBJ2-2, the complete variable domain is EAGVAQSPRYKIIEKRQSVAFWCNPISGHATLYWYQQILGQGPKLLIQFQNNGVVDDSQLPKDRFSAERLKGVDSTLKIQPAKLEDSAVYLCASSLVSGPGTGELFFGEGSRLTVL.

The V and J genes are TRBV29-1 and TRBJ1-1; no clear D. Per germline, CDR1 SQVTM and CDR2 ANQGSEA. The V and J ends lost 7 bases and 3 bases respectively, with 18 bases between them. This CDR3 is 14 amino acids long. The CDR3 region has the DNA TGCAGCGGTCGTCAGTTGGCGGGATACACTGAAGCTTTCTTT. It yields the protein CSGRQLAGYTEAFF.

This clone was recorded a few times. The chain has TRBV6-4 and TRBJ1-1; D not certain. Trimming shortened V by 4 bases and J by 4 bases, and 10 bases separated the two germline ends. Germline V gene data show CDR1 as MRHNA and CDR2 as SNTAGT. This CDR3 comprises 13 residues. For the CDR3, the DNA is TGTGCCAGCAGTGCGAGCCGGGGCACTGAAGCTTTCTTT. Translated, it gives CASSASRGTEAFF.

The chain joins TRBV19 to TRBJ2-5, with TRBD1 matching 9 bases. Germline V lookup: CDR1 LNHDA, CDR2 SQIVND (reference sequence). The CDR3 runs 16 residues. Germline trimming cut 5 bases from V and 5 bases from J; bases unmatched to any gene: 12. Written as DNA, the CDR3 is TGTGCCAGTAGTCCTAGTCACAGGGGGCAGGGGGAGACCCAGTACTTC. It is translated as CASSPSHRGQGETQYF.

The CDR3 here is CASSRGTSHGYTF. CDR3 coding DNA: TGTGCCAGCAGCCGCGGGACGTCTCATGGCTACACCTTC. The rearrangement uses TRBV6-6 and TRBJ1-2; D may be TRBD1 (5 bases). This CDR3 has 13 residues. The germline gives CDR1 MNHNY, CDR2 SVGAGI (reference sequence). The V end was cut by 6 bases, the J end by 6 bases, with 14 bases between.

The rearrangement joins TRBV29-1 to TRBJ1-1, with 7 bases fitting TRBD1. Trimming at V came to 7 bases and at J to 4 bases, leaving 9 bases not matched to a gene. CDR3 length equals 13 residues. The germline CDR1 and CDR2 sequences are SQVTM and ANQGSEA. CDR3 protein: CSEVRSGGTEAFF. CDR3 in DNA: TGCAGCGAAGTTCGGTCAGGGGGCACTGAAGCTTTCTTT.

The gene calls are TRBV9 and TRBJ2-1; TRBD2 agrees at 13 bases. V trimming: 0 bases; J trimming: 7 bases; junction bases outside the gene matches: 13. The CDR3 has 19 residues. Germline V lookup: CDR1 SGDLS, CDR2 YYNGEE. The CDR3 spells CASSVVDFRTSGSYNEQFF. The CDR3 DNA reads as TGTGCCAGCAGCGTAGTTGATTTCAGGACTAGCGGGAGTTATAATGAGCAGTTCTTC.

The chain carries TRBV2 and TRBJ1-2; unclear D gene. V lost 3 bases and J lost 8, with 16 bases in between. The germline V gene encodes CDR1 SNHLY and CDR2 FYNNEI. This CDR3 is 14 amino acids long. The chain's CDR3 is CASSDGRAREGYTF. CDR3 nucleotides: TGTGCCAGCAGTGACGGGCGGGCCCGGGAAGGCTACACCTTC.

The genes are TRBV5-6 and TRBJ2-1; 13 nucleotides match TRBD2. CDR1 is SGHDT, CDR2 YYEEEE, per germline. The V gene end was trimmed by 3 bases and the J gene end by 7 bases; junction bases not matched to a gene: 4. The CDR3 runs 15 residues. The CDR3 loop is CASSSGTSGTNEQFF. In DNA, the CDR3 is TGTGCCAGCAGCTCAGGGACTAGCGGGACTAATGAGCAGTTCTTC.

The chain carries TRBV9 and TRBJ1-1, with D unresolved. CDR3 length equals 15 residues. Trimming stripped 3 bases from V and 6 bases from J, with 18 bases between. Germline values: CDR1 SGDLS, CDR2 YYNGEE. The CDR3 bases are TGTGCCAGCAGCGCGACTTTAAGGCTTCCTGCTGAAGCTTTCTTT. It yields the protein CASSATLRLPAEAFF.

The chain carries TRBV25-1 and TRBJ2-5; TRBD1 is a possible D gene (6 bases). V was shortened by 8 bases and J by 5 bases, with 21 bases between the two germline ends. The germline V gene has CDR1 MGHDK and CDR2 SYGVNS. The CDR3 extends over 15 amino acids. CDR3 region: CASRRGDTTFETQYF. The DNA for the CDR3 is TGTGCCAGCCGTAGAGGGGACACTACCTTTGAGACCCAGTACTTC.

This clone occurred once. An end of the junction does not agree with germline; a read error may underlie this. The chain combines TRBV30 with TRBJ1-6, with TRBD1 identical over 7 bases. The CDR3 has 13 residues. Looked up from germline, CDR1 is GTSNPN and CDR2 is SVGIG (reference sequence). The CDR3 nucleotides read TGCGCCTGGAAAGGGACAGCCGATTCACCCCTCCACTTT. This sequence encodes CAWKGTADSPLHF.